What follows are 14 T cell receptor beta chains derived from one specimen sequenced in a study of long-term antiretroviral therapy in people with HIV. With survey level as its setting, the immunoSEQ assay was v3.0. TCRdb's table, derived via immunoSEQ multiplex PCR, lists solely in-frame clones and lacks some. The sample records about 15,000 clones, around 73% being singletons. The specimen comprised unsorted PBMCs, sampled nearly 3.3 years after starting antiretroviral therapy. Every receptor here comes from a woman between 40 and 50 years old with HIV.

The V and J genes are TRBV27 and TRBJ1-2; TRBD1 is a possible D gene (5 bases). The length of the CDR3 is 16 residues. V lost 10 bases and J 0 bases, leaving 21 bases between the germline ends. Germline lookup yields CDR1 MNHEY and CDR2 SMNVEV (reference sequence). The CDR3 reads CATSKTGTHANYGYTF. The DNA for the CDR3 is TGTGCCACCTCAAAAACCGGGACGCATGCTAACTATGGCTACACCTTC.

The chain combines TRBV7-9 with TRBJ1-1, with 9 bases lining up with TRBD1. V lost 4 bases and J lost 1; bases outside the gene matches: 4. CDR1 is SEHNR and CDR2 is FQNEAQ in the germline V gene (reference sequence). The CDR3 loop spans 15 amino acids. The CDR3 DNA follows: TGTGCCAGCAGCTGGGGACAGGGCACGAACACTGAAGCTTTCTTT. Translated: CASSWGQGTNTEAFF. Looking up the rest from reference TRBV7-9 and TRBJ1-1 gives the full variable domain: DTGVSQNPRHKITKRGQNVTFRCDPISEHNRLYWYRQTLGQGPEFLTYFQNEAQLEKSRLLSDRFSAERPKGSFSTLEIQRTEQGDSAMYLCASSWGQGTNTEAFFGQGTRLTVV.

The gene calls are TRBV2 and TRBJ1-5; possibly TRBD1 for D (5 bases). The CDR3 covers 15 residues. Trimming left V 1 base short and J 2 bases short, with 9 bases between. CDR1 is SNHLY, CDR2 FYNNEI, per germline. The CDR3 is CASSEGGTRNQPQHF. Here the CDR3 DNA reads TGTGCCAGCAGTGAAGGGGGGACTCGCAATCAGCCCCAGCATTTT.

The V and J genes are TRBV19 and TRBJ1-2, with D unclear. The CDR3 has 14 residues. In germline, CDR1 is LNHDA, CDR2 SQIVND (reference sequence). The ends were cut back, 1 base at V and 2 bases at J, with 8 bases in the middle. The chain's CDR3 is CASSIAGYNYGYTF. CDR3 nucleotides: TGTGCCAGTAGTATAGCCGGATACAACTATGGCTACACCTTC.

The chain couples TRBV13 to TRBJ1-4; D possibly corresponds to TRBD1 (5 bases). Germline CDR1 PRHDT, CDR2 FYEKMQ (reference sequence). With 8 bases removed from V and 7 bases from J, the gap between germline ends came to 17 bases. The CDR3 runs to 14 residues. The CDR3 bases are TGTGCCAGCTCCGTCAGGGAAAAGAGTGAAAAACTGTTTTTT. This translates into CASSVREKSEKLFF.

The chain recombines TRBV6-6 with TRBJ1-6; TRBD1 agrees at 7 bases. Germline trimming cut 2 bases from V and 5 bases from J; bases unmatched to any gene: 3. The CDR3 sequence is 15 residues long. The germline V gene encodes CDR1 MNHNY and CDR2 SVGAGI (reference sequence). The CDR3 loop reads CASSYRDSNNSPLHF. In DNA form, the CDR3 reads TGTGCCAGCAGTTACCGGGACAGTAATAATTCACCCCTCCACTTT.

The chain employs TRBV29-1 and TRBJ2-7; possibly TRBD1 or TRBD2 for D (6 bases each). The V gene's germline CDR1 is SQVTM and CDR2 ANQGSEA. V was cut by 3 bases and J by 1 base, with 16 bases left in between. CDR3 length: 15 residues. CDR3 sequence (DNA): TGCAGCGTTGATGCTCCACAGGGAGGATCCTACGAGCAGTACTTC. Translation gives CSVDAPQGGSYEQYF.

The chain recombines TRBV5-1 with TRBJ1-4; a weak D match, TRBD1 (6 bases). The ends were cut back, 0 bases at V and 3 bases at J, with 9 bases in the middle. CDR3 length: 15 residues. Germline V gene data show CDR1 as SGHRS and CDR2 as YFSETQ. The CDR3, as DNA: TGCGCCAGCAGCTTGGGAGGGGGGCCTAATGAAAAACTGTTTTTT. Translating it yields CASSLGGGPNEKLFF.

CDR3 DNA: TGTGCCTGGAGTGTGGGAGGGGGCCTCTATAATTCACCCCTCCACTTT. Translating gives CAWSVGGGLYNSPLHF. The chain employs TRBV30 and TRBJ1-6; 7 bases are shared with TRBD1. Germline V gene sequence: CDR1 GTSNPN, CDR2 SVGIG (reference sequence). CDR3 length: 16 residues. The V and J ends lost 0 bases and 3 bases, in that order; junction bases with no gene match: 5. Full variable domain (missing parts from reference TRBV30 and TRBJ1-6): SQTIHQWPATLVQPVGSPLSLECTVEGTSNPNLYWYRQAAGRGLQLLFYSVGIGQISSEVPQNLSASRPQDRQFILSSKKLLLSDSGFYLCAWSVGGGLYNSPLHFGNGTRLTVT.

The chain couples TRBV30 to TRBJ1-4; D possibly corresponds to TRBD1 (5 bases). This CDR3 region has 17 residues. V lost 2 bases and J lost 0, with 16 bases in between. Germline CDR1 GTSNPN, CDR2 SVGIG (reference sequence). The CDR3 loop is CAWSIDSGSSTNEKLFF. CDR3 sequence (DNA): TGTGCCTGGAGTATTGACAGTGGGAGTTCAACTAATGAAAAACTGTTTTTT.

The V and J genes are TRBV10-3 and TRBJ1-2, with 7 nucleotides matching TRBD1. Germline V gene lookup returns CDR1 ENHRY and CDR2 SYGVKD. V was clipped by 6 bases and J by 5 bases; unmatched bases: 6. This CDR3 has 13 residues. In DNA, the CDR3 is TGTGCCATCAGCCCCGAGGGGGCGTATGGCTACACCTTC. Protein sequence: CAISPEGAYGYTF.

The CDR3 DNA reads TGTGCCAGCCGGACAGGCCAAGAGACCCAGTACTTC. Encoded protein: CASRTGQETQYF. This rearrangement joins TRBV6-6 to TRBJ2-5; 7 positions match TRBD1. Germline assignment: CDR1 MNHNY and CDR2 SVGAGI (reference sequence). The CDR3 has 12 amino acids. V lost 8 bases to trimming and J lost 1 base; unmatched junction nucleotides: 1.

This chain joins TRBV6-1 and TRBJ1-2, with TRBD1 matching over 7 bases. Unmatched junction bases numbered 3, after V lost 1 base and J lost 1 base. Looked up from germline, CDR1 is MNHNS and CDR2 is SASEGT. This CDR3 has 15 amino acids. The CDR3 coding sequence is TGTGCCAGCAGTGAAGACAGGGGTCATAACTATGGCTACACCTTC. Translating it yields CASSEDRGHNYGYTF.

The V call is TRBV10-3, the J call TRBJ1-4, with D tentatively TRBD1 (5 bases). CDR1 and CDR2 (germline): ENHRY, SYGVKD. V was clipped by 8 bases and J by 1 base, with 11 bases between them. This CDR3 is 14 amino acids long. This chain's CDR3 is CAIPEGETNEKLFF. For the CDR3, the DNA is TGTGCCATCCCAGAAGGGGAAACTAATGAAAAACTGTTTTTT.